Presented here are 3 T cell receptor beta chains from one specimen sequenced in a study of STAT5B mutations in CD4+ large granular lymphocyte leukemia. Sequencing was performed with immunoSEQ multiplex PCR; in TCRdb, only in-frame clones are kept and a portion is missing. The sample has fewer than 45,000 clones; 65% to 85% are singletons. Specimen: CD4+ T cells from blood buffy coats. These receptor sequences come from a human donor in good health.

The V call is TRBV27, the J call TRBJ1-2; D not resolved. This CDR3 is 13 amino acids long. V lost 2 bases to trimming and J lost 7 bases, with 11 bases between them. Per germline, CDR1 MNHEY and CDR2 SMNVEV (reference sequence). The CDR3 protein is CASSLKGEAGYTF. Written as DNA, the CDR3 is TGTGCCAGCAGTTTAAAGGGCGAGGCTGGCTACACCTTC.

The V gene is TRBV2, the J gene TRBJ2-1, with a possible D match to TRBD2 (5 bases). The V and J ends lost 4 bases and 3 bases respectively, with 13 bases between them. The CDR3 has 15 amino acids. In germline, CDR1 is SNHLY, CDR2 FYNNEI. CDR3 sequence reads: CASSVGGSGYNEQFF. The CDR3 region has the DNA TGTGCCAGCAGTGTTGGTGGGAGTGGCTACAATGAGCAGTTCTTC.

The gene calls are TRBV11-3 and TRBJ2-7, with no clear D. The CDR3 covers 14 residues. V shed 5 bases and J shed 3 bases, with 14 bases lying between them. Germline-derived CDR1 and CDR2 are SGHNT and YENEEA. This CDR3 is CASSVLGLSYEQYF. In nucleotides, the CDR3 is TGTGCCAGCAGCGTTTTGGGTTTGAGCTACGAGCAGTACTTC.